Shown below are 8 T cell receptor beta chains from a single sample sequenced in a study of cytomegalovirus exposure and HLA in healthy donors. 13 Jbeta primers and 60 Vbeta primers were used for the PCR. Clones were read by immunoSEQ multiplex PCR, and TCRdb kept only the in-frame ones, dropping some. Of under 150,000 clones in the sample, just over 75% were seen once. Sequenced: PBMCs. These receptors were taken from a woman in her forties or fifties in good health and CMV-seronegative.

The J gene is TRBJ1-5, the V gene TRBV6-6, with D possibly matching TRBD1 (6 bases). Germline V gives CDR1 MNHNY, CDR2 SVGAGI (reference sequence). The length of the CDR3 is 16 residues. V lost 7 bases and J 0 bases, leaving 16 bases between the germline ends. The CDR3 loop is CASNPQGSYSNQPQHF. CDR3 DNA sequence: TGTGCCAGCAATCCCCAGGGGAGCTATAGCAATCAGCCCCAGCATTTT.

This sequence joins TRBV5-1 and TRBJ1-3; TRBD1 might be the D (5 bases). V lost 4 bases, J lost 2 bases, and 13 bases lay in between. The CDR3 extends over 15 amino acids. Germline lookup yields CDR1 SGHRS and CDR2 YFSETQ. CDR3 region: CASSPYGGPGNTIYF. The CDR3 DNA is TGCGCCAGCAGCCCGTACGGGGGTCCTGGAAACACCATATATTTT.

This clone was seen just once. This rearrangement joins TRBV4-3 to TRBJ1-2, with D uncertain. Trimming took off 4 bases at V and 2 bases at J, with 11 bases between the two ends. The CDR3 has 14 residues. The germline CDR1 and CDR2 sequences are LGHNA and YSLEER. The CDR3 DNA is TGCGCCAGCAGCCGAACGACACGGAACTATGGCTACACCTTC. Its protein product is CASSRTTRNYGYTF.

The chain carries TRBV6-1 and TRBJ2-5, with 14 bases fitting TRBD2. Germline V gene data show CDR1 as MNHNS and CDR2 as SASEGT. This CDR3 region has 15 residues. The V and J ends lost 7 bases and 2 bases, in that order; junction bases with no gene match: 3. The CDR3 sequence: CASTGTSGRQETQYF. The CDR3 DNA follows: TGTGCCAGCACCGGGACTAGCGGGAGACAAGAGACCCAGTACTTC.

The chain links TRBV4-2 to TRBJ2-1; tentative D call: TRBD2 (5 bases). This CDR3 spans 13 amino acids. Germline CDR1 is LGHNA and CDR2 is YNFKEQ. With 1 base removed from V and 7 bases from J, the gap between germline ends came to 8 bases. In nucleotides, the CDR3 is TGTGCCAGCAGCCAAGCGGGATGGAATGAGCAGTTCTTC. Residues: CASSQAGWNEQFF.

The table lists this clone with a count of one. This chain links TRBV10-3 with TRBJ2-1; TRBD1 might be the D (5 bases). Germline assignment: CDR1 ENHRY and CDR2 SYGVKD. V was cut by 3 bases and J by 4 bases, with 10 bases left in between. This CDR3 spans 14 amino acids. The CDR3 protein is CAISDGASYNEQFF. The CDR3 DNA sequence: TGTGCCATCAGTGATGGGGCCTCTTACAATGAGCAGTTCTTC.

This chain uses TRBV19 with TRBJ2-1; TRBD2 matches 12 bases. The germline V gene has CDR1 LNHDA and CDR2 SQIVND (reference sequence). With 2 bases clipped from V and 8 bases from J, the junction kept 10 bases outside the gene matches. CDR3 length: 17 amino acids. The CDR3 is CASSILLRLAGAHEQFF. CDR3 nucleotides: TGTGCCAGTAGTATATTGCTACGACTAGCGGGAGCCCATGAGCAGTTCTTC.

The gene calls are TRBV7-9 and TRBJ2-1; 10 bases match TRBD2. CDR1 SEHNR and CDR2 FQNEAQ come from the germline V gene (reference sequence). The CDR3 is 16 amino acids. The V and J ends lost 1 base and 4 bases, in that order; junction bases with no gene match: 4. Written as DNA, the CDR3 is TGTGCCAGCAGCTTAGAGAGCGGGAGGGAATACAATGAGCAGTTCTTC. Translation gives CASSLESGREYNEQFF.